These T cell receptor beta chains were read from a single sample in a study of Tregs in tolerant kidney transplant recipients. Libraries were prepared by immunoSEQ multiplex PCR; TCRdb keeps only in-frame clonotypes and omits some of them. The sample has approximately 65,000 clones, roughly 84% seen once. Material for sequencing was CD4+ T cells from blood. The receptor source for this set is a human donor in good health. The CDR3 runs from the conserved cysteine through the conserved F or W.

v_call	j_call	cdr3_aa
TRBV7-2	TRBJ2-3	CASSNRLAGGFTDTQYF
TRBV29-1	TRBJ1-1	CSALLHRGAGAFF
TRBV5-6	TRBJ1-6	CASSLGTGYNSPLHF
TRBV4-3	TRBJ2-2	CASSQVPAGAGELFF
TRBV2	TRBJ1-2	CASSGDGSNYGYTF
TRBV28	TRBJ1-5	CASSRDSNQPQHF
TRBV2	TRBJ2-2	CASRTAGELFF
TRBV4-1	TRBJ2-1	CASSQLAGSSYNEQFF
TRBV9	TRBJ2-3	CASSPYSDTQYF
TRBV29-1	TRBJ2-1	CSVDLAGTYNEQFF
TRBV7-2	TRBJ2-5	CASSLGTGGTETQYF
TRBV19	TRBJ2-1	CASSLPTSGGPNEQFF
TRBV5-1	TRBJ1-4	CASSLVAAYNEKLFF
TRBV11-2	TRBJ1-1	CASSRDRRTEAFF
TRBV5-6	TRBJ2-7	CASLNRGRSYEQYF
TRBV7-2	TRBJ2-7	CASSPDKGSYEQYF
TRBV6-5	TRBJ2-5	CASSQGQAKVETQYF
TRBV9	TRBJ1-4	CASSLRQDRGEKLFF
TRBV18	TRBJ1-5	CASSPPSGVGQPQHF
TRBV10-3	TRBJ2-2	CAISNSGRPTGELFF
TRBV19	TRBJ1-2	CASTLGHYLDYGYTF
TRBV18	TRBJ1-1	CASSPFRTSGRVNTEAFF
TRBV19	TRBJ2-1	CASSRWWDRGQEQFF
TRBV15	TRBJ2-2	CATSGIAGSGGELFF
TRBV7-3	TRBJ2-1	CASSSNSAGVLSNEQFF
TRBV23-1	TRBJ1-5	CASSQSSSRPQHF
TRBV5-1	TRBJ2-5	CASSLLQQETQYF
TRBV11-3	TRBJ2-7	CASSLRGRGYEQYF
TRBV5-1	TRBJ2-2	CASSWGQGTNTGELFF
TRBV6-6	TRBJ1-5	CASSPGTGLDQPQHF
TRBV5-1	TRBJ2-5	CASRVTSGQETQYF
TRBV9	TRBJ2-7	CASSVGPGAGHEQYF
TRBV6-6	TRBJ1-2	CASSHPSYGYTF